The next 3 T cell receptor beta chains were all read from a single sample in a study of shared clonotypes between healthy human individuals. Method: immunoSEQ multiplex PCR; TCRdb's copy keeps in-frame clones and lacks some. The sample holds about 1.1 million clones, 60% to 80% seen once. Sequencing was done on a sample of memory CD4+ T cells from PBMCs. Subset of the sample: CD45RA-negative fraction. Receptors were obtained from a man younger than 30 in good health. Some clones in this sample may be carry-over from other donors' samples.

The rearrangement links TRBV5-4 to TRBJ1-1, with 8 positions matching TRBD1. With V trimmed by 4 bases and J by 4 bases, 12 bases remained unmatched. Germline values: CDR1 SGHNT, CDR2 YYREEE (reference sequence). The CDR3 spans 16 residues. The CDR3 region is CASSLSQGAGITEAFF. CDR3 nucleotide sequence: TGTGCCAGCAGCCTATCGCAGGGGGCAGGTATCACTGAAGCTTTCTTT.

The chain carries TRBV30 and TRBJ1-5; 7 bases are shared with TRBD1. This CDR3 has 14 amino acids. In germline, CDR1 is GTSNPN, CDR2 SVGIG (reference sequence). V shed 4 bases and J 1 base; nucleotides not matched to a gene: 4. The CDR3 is CAWTTGSSNQPQHF. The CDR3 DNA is TGTGCCTGGACGACAGGGTCGAGCAATCAGCCCCAGCATTTT.

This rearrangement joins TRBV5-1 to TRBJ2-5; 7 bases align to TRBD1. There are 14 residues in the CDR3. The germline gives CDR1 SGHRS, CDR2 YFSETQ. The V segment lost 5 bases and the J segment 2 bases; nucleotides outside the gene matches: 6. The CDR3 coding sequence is TGCGCCAGCAGTCATCCGGGACAGCAAGAGACCCAGTACTTC. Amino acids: CASSHPGQQETQYF.